A single sample is the source of the 20 T cell receptor beta chains below, sequenced in a study of siplizumab effects on memory and regulatory T cells. Sequenced by immunoSEQ multiplex PCR; TCRdb stores in-frame clones only, minus some. There are around 61,000 clones in the sample; less than 98% occur only once, and about 1% lies in the top ten. Sequencing used naive CD8+ T cells sorted from blood. Receptors originate from a human donor in good health.

This rearrangement joins TRBV11-3 to TRBJ1-5; no firm D call. This CDR3 contains 16 residues. Germline values: CDR1 SGHNT, CDR2 YENEEA. Trimming pared 4 bases from V and 3 bases from J, leaving 16 bases between. The CDR3 nucleotides read TGTGCCAGCAGCTCTGGACCGAAAAAATCCAATCAGCCCCAGCATTTT. It is translated as CASSSGPKKSNQPQHF.

The genes are TRBV30 and TRBJ2-7; 7 bases match TRBD1. Germline trimming cut 0 bases from V and 4 bases from J; bases unmatched to any gene: 3. The V gene's germline CDR1 is GTSNPN and CDR2 SVGIG (reference sequence). CDR3 length equals 13 residues. CDR3 in amino acids: CAWSVQGKYEQYF. Written as DNA, the CDR3 is TGTGCCTGGAGTGTACAGGGGAAGTACGAGCAGTACTTC.

The genes are TRBV2 and TRBJ2-2; TRBD1 might be the D (5 bases). The CDR3 spans 20 residues. V lost 3 bases, J lost 3 bases, and 26 bases lay in between. Germline V CDR1 and CDR2: SNHLY, FYNNEI. CDR3 sequence reads: CASSDWGGDPVPEYTGELFF. The CDR3 nucleotides are TGTGCCAGCAGTGATTGGGGCGGCGACCCCGTCCCTGAATACACCGGGGAGCTGTTTTTT.

This clone showed up just once. The rearrangement links TRBV2 to TRBJ2-3; the D is unclear. Germline V gene sequence: CDR1 SNHLY, CDR2 FYNNEI. This CDR3 has 14 residues. V shed 8 bases and J shed 0 bases, with 12 bases lying between them. DNA for the CDR3: TGTGCCAGCGGCGACGTCACTAGCACAGATACGCAGTATTTT. Residues: CASGDVTSTDTQYF.

The CDR3 DNA sequence: TGTGCCAGCAGCCCCCTAGCGGGAGTCTCCTACAATGAGCAGTTCTTC. Translating gives CASSPLAGVSYNEQFF. The rearrangement links TRBV7-6 to TRBJ2-1, with 10 bases that match TRBD2. Germline V CDR1 and CDR2: SGHVS, FNYEAQ. V trimming: 5 bases; J trimming: 0 bases; junction bases outside the gene matches: 4. The CDR3 totals 16 residues.

This chain uses TRBV13 with TRBJ2-3, with 12 bases lining up with TRBD2. The CDR3 is made up of 15 amino acids. J gave up 6 bases and V 4 bases, and 5 bases lay outside the gene matches. In germline, CDR1 is PRHDT, CDR2 FYEKMQ (reference sequence). The CDR3 nucleotides read TGTGCCAGCAGCTCCCGACTAGCGGGAGTTGATACGCAGTATTTT. Translation: CASSSRLAGVDTQYF.

The V gene is TRBV7-8, the J gene TRBJ2-7; 11 nucleotides agree with TRBD2. CDR1 is SGHVS and CDR2 is FQNEAQ in the germline V gene. The CDR3 spans 14 residues. V was clipped by 0 bases and J by 5 bases; unmatched bases: 0. CDR3 DNA: TGTGCCAGCAGCTTAGCACTAGCGGGAGACGAGCAGTACTTC. It encodes CASSLALAGDEQYF.

On this clone itself: The junction and the germline gene differ at one end; a read error may be behind it. This sample includes further DNA sequences coding for the same CDR3. The chain uses TRBV28 and TRBJ1-1; TRBD1 agrees at 8 bases. Germline assignment: CDR1 MDHEN and CDR2 SYDVKM. The CDR3 runs 13 residues. The CDR3 region is CASSFQGAIAAFF. DNA for the CDR3: TGCGCCAGCAGTTTCCAGGGGGCGATAGCAGCTTTCTTT. Full variable domain (remainder filled in from reference TRBV28 and TRBJ1-1): DVKVTQSSRYLVKRTGEKVFLECVQDMDHENMFWYRQDPGLGLRLIYFSYDVKMKEKGDIPEGYSVSREKKERFSLILESASTNQTSMYLCASSFQGAIAAFFGQGTRLTVV.

The table lists this clone with a count of one. The rearrangement joins TRBV6-5 to TRBJ1-1; a possible D gene is TRBD1 (5 bases). The ends were cut back, 6 bases at V and 1 base at J, with 9 bases in the middle. Per germline, CDR1 MNHEY and CDR2 SVGAGI. CDR3 length: 13 residues. The CDR3 here is CASSLGGNTEAFF. As DNA, the CDR3 is TGTGCCAGCAGCTTGGGGGGGAACACTGAAGCTTTCTTT.

This chain uses TRBV5-1 with TRBJ1-2; possibly TRBD1 for D (6 bases). V was shortened by 1 base and J by 8 bases, with 9 bases between the two germline ends. The CDR3 covers 12 residues. CDR1 is SGHRS and CDR2 is YFSETQ in the germline V gene. CDR3 sequence: CASSLPGAGYTF. CDR3 sequence (DNA): TGCGCCAGCAGCTTGCCAGGGGCCGGCTACACCTTC.

A single count supports this clone. This sequence joins TRBV6-5 and TRBJ1-2; TRBD1 is a possible D gene (5 bases). V shed 9 bases and J shed 4 bases, with 15 bases lying between them. CDR3 length: 13 amino acids. Germline CDR1 and CDR2: MNHEY and SVGAGI. CDR3 bases: TGTGCCAGTTCAGGGACCTCCGGCTATGGCTACACCTTC. This encodes CASSGTSGYGYTF.

The chain has TRBV5-5 and TRBJ1-5, with no clear D. The CDR3 has 14 residues. Germline-derived CDR1 and CDR2 are SGHKS and YYEKEE (reference sequence). V was pared by 0 bases and J by 1 base, with 5 bases between. CDR3 amino acids: CASSLESSNQPQHF. CDR3 nucleotides: TGTGCCAGCAGCTTGGAGAGCAGCAATCAGCCCCAGCATTTT. The full variable domain, with the rest looked up from reference TRBV5-5 and TRBJ1-5, is DAGVTQSPTHLIKTRGQQVTLRCSPISGHKSVSWYQQVLGQGPQFIFQYYEKEERGRGNFPDRFSARQFPNYSSELNVNALLLGDSALYLCASSLESSNQPQHFGDGTRLSIL.

This chain links TRBV28 with TRBJ1-6; D is unclear. The CDR3 has 14 amino acids. Per the germline V gene, CDR1 is MDHEN and CDR2 is SYDVKM. V dropped 5 bases and J dropped 13 bases, with 18 bases sitting between them. For the CDR3, the DNA is TGTGCCAGCAGTCCAAGTACGCTGGCTTCGCCCCTCCACTTT. Translating it yields CASSPSTLASPLHF.

This rearrangement joins TRBV7-9 to TRBJ1-3; no definite D call. The CDR3 is 18 amino acids. V dropped 3 bases and J dropped 5 bases, with 23 bases sitting between them. Germline V gives CDR1 SEHNR, CDR2 FQNEAQ (reference sequence). CDR3 bases: TGTGCCAGCAGCTTGATCTTTACCGGGCTCTTAAAACGAAACACCATATATTTT. This sequence encodes CASSLIFTGLLKRNTIYF.

V is TRBV4-3 and J is TRBJ2-1; possibly TRBD2 for D (5 bases). Trimming shortened V by 1 base and J by 8 bases, and 12 bases separated the two germline ends. CDR1 is LGHNA and CDR2 is YSLEER in the germline V gene. This CDR3 has 14 amino acids. The CDR3 protein is CASSQGVRADEQFF. The DNA of the CDR3 is TGCGCCAGCAGCCAAGGCGTGAGGGCGGATGAGCAGTTCTTC.

The chain's CDR3 is CASSVSGGASYEQYF. As DNA, the CDR3 is TGTGCCAGCAGCGTGTCCGGTGGGGCCTCCTACGAGCAGTACTTC. The genes are TRBV9 and TRBJ2-7; TRBD1 is a possible D gene (5 bases). Trimming removed 2 bases at V and 0 bases at J, with 12 bases between. Germline V gives CDR1 SGDLS, CDR2 YYNGEE. The CDR3 covers 15 residues.

This clone was seen once. CDR3 nucleotides: TGTGCCATCAGTGAACCGGGACTAGCTGACGAGCAGTACTTC. It translates to CAISEPGLADEQYF. The gene calls are TRBV10-3 and TRBJ2-7; 9 bases are shared with TRBD2. Per germline, CDR1 ENHRY and CDR2 SYGVKD. Unmatched junction bases numbered 5, after V lost 3 bases and J lost 5 bases. The CDR3 length is 14 residues.

This sequence joins TRBV19 and TRBJ2-2; TRBD1 aligns across 8 bases. The CDR3 loop spans 16 amino acids. CDR1 is LNHDA and CDR2 is SQIVND in the germline V gene (reference sequence). V lost 1 base and J lost 4; bases outside the gene matches: 5. This CDR3 is CASSIAGTGGTGELFF. The CDR3 region has the DNA TGTGCCAGTAGTATAGCCGGGACAGGAGGCACCGGGGAGCTGTTTTTT.

The rearrangement uses TRBV7-8 and TRBJ2-7, with TRBD2 identical over 13 bases. The germline gives CDR1 SGHVS, CDR2 FQNEAQ. V dropped 5 bases and J dropped 12; count of bases not matched to a gene: 7. CDR3 length equals 13 residues. The DNA for the CDR3 is TGTGCCAGCAGCCCGGGACTAGCGGGATCTTTGTACTTC. Its translation: CASSPGLAGSLYF. The full variable domain, rest sourced from reference TRBV7-8 and TRBJ2-7, is GAGVSQSPRYKVAKRGQDVALRCDPISGHVSLFWYQQALGQGPEFLTYFQNEAQLDKSGLPSDRFFAERPEGSVSTLKIQRTQQEDSAVYLCASSPGLAGSLYFGPGTRLTVT.

This rearrangement joins TRBV4-1 to TRBJ1-5, with a weak D call TRBD1 (6 bases). Trimming left V 3 bases short and J 2 bases short, with 14 bases between. In germline, CDR1 is MGHRA, CDR2 YSYEKL. This CDR3 comprises 16 residues. The CDR3 reads CASSQEQGRRNQPQHF. The CDR3 DNA reads TGCGCCAGCAGCCAGGAACAGGGTCGTCGCAATCAGCCCCAGCATTTT.